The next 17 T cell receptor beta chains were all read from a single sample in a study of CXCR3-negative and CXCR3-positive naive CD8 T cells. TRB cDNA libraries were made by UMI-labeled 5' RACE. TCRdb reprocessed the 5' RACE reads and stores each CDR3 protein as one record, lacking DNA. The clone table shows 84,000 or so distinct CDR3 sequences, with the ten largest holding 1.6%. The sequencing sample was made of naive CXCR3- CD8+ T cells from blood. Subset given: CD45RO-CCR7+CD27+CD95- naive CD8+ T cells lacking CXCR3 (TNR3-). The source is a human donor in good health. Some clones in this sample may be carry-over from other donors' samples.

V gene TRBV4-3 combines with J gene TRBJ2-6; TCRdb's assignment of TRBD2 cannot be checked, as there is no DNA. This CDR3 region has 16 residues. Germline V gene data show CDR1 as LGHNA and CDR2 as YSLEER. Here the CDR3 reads CASSRGGDSGANVLTF.

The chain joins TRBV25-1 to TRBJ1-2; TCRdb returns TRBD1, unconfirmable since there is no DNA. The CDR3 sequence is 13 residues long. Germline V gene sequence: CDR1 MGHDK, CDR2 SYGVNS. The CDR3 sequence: CASSPGGAHGYTF.

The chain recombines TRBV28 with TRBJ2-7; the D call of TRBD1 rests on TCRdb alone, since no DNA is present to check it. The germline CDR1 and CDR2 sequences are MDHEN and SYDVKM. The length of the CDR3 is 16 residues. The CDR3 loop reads CASSLPRQGASNEQYF.

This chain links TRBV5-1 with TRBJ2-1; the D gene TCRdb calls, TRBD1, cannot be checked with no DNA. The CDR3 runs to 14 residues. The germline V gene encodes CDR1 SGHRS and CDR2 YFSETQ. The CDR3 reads CASSLTGGRNEQFF. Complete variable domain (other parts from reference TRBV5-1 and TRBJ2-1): KAGVTQTPRYLIKTRGQQVTLSCSPISGHRSVSWYQQTPGQGLQFLFEYFSETQRNKGNFPGRFSGRQFSNSRSEMNVSTLELGDSALYLCASSLTGGRNEQFFGPGTRLTVL.

The CDR3 protein is CASSLFNTQYF. This chain links TRBV14 with TRBJ2-3. The CDR3 covers 11 residues. CDR1 SGHDN and CDR2 FVKESK come from the germline V gene.

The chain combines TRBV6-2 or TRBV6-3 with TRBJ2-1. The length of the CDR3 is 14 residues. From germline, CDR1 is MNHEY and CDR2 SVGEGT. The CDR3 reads CASSYVGTYNEQFF.

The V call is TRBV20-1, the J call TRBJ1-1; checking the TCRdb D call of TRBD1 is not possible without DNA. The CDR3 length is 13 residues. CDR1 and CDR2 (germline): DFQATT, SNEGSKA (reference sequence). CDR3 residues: CSAPPPGPTEAFF.

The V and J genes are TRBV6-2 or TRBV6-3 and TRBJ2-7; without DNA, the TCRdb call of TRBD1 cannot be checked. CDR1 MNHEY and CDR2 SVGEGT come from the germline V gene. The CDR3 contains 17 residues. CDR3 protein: CASSWVRGRANSYEQYF.

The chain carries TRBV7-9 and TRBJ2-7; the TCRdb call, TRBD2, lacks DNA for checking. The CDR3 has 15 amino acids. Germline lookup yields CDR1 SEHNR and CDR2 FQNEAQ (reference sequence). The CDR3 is CASSLVLGGSYEQYF.

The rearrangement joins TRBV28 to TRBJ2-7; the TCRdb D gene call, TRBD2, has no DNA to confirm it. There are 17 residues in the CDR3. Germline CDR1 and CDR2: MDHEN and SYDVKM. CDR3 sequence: CATSGGRNDRGSYEQYF.

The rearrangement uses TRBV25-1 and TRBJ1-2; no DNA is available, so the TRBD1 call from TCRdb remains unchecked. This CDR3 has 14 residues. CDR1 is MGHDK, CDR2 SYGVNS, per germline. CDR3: CASRRDREDYGYTF.

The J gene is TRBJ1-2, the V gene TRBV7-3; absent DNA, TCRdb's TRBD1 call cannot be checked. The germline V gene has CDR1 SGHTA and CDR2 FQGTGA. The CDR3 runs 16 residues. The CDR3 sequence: CASSSRTGGSQYGYTF.

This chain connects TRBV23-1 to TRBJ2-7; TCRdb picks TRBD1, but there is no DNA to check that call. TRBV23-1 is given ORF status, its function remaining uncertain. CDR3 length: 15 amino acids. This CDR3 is CASSHPDRANYEQYF.

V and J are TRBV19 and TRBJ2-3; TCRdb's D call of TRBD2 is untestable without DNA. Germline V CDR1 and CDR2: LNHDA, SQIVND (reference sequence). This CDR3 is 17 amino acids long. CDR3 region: CASSIVRLAGIPDTQYF. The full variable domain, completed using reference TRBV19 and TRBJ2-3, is DGGITQSPKYLFRKEGQNVTLSCEQNLNHDAMYWYRQDPGQGLRLIYYSQIVNDFQKGDIAEGYSVSREKKESFPLTVTSAQKNPTAFYLCASSIVRLAGIPDTQYFGPGTRLTVL.

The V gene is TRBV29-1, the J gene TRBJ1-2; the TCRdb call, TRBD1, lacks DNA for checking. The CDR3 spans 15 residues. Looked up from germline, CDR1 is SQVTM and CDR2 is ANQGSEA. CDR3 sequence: CSVEAGQGATWGYTF.

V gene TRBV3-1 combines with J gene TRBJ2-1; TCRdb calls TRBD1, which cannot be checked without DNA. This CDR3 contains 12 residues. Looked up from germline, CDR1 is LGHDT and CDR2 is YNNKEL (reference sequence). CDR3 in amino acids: CASSQEGGEQFF.

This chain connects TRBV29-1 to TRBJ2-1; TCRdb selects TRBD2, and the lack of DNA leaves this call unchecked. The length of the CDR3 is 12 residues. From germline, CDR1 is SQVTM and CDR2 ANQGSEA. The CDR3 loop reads CSVGPALNGQFF.